This T cell receptor beta chain originates from a study of blood T cells in healthy people across ages. General study findings and limits: Long-lived and aged donors differed, with more naive CD4+ cells and higher diversity in the long-lived.

Primers used in a second PCR of roughly 7 to 12 cycles were a sample-barcoded 5' primer and a J-beta primer mix. Tagging of each cDNA molecule was performed by a template-switch adaptor with 12 random nucleotides. TCRdb passed the 5' RACE reads through MiXCR, listing each CDR3 protein once. The sample carries roughly 2 million distinct CDR3 sequences, roughly 50% recorded once. This CDR3 comprises 15 residues. The V and J ends lost 0 bases and 0 bases respectively, with 9 bases between them. Per germline, CDR1 SGDLS and CDR2 YYNGEE. Peripheral blood from each donor was collected in a volume of approximately 10 milliliters. Total RNA was isolated from each sample in quantities of at least 5 micrograms. Notes on this clonotype: Its target is not known.

V and J are TRBV9 and TRBJ1-1; D unresolved. Sequenced: blood. The receptor's source is a woman in her 40s in good health. CDR3 in DNA: TGTGCCAGCAGCGTAGGCGGAGGTGTGAACACTGAAGCTTTCTTT. It is translated as CASSVGGGVNTEAFF.